These T cell receptor beta chains were read from a single sample in a study of shared clonotypes between healthy human individuals. Profiling relied on immunoSEQ multiplex PCR, and the TCRdb table lists in-frame clones only, not all of them. Of about 2.3 million clones in the sample, 85% to 95% were seen once. Sequencing input: naive CD4+ T cells from PBMCs. These receptors were collected from a man between 18 and 35 years old in good health. Some clones in this sample may be carry-over from other donors' samples. CDR3s include the opening cysteine and the closing phenylalanine or tryptophan. A D gene is named only where the DNA matches it firmly. Not all rows give a size; the values are once, few, many and, for expanded clones, a class.

J gene | V gene | clone size | D gene | CDR3 protein | CDR3 DNA
TRBJ2-3 | TRBV2 | NA | TRBD2 | CASRNRLAGVDTQYF | TGTGCCAGCAGAAATAGGCTAGCGGGCGTGGATACGCAGTATTTT
TRBJ2-2 | TRBV7-7 | NA | NA | CASSLGVVTNTGELFF | TGTGCCAGCAGCCTAGGGGTCGTTACGAACACCGGGGAGCTGTTTTTT
TRBJ2-6 | TRBV27 | NA | NA | CASKFEEHGANVLTF | TGTGCCAGCAAATTCGAGGAACATGGGGCCAACGTCCTGACTTTC
TRBJ2-5 | TRBV9 | once | NA | CASSVGGASGIQETQYF | TGTGCCAGCAGCGTAGGTGGTGCCTCAGGGATACAAGAGACCCAGTACTTC
TRBJ2-1 | TRBV7-8 | NA | TRBD1 | CASSSRQGTWNEQFF | TGTGCCAGCAGCTCCCGACAGGGTACGTGGAATGAGCAGTTCTTC
TRBJ1-1 | TRBV19 | NA | TRBD1 | CASSVRTGLNTEAFF | TGTGCCAGTAGCGTCAGGACAGGCCTGAACACTGAAGCTTTCTTT
TRBJ2-5 | TRBV7-8 | NA | NA | CASSLWETQYF | TGTGCCAGCAGCTTATGGGAGACCCAGTACTTC
TRBJ1-1 | TRBV18 | NA | NA | CASSWGRGRLTTEAFF | TGTGCCAGCTCATGGGGCAGGGGACGGTTGACGACTGAAGCTTTCTTT
TRBJ1-1 | TRBV4-1 | NA | TRBD1 | CASSQANPGQGGTEAFF | TGCGCCAGCAGCCAAGCAAATCCCGGACAGGGGGGCACTGAAGCTTTCTTT
TRBJ2-2 | TRBV29-1 | NA | NA | CSVGGAGELFF | TGCAGCGTTGGAGGGGCCGGGGAGCTGTTTTTT
TRBJ2-7 | TRBV28 | NA | NA | CASRTGTWGEQYF | TGTGCCAGCCGAACCGGGACCTGGGGGGAGCAGTACTTC